What follows is one T cell receptor (beta chain) and its context. The data originate from a study of blood T cell repertoires in COVID-19. The CDR3 is 15 amino acids. V lost 1 base, J lost 2 bases, and 3 bases stayed unmatched. Germline V gene data show CDR1 as SGHRS and CDR2 as YFSETQ. Individuals drawn from around 25 US areas were roughly 18 to 100 years old. Clones were sequenced by immunoSEQ multiplex PCR, and TCRdb holds only the in-frame ones, with some missing. The data show around 58,000 clones, 88% seen once. This rearrangement joins TRBV5-1 to TRBJ2-1; 7 bases are shared with TRBD1. The sample comprised PBMCs or T cells enriched from blood (not recorded which). The origin of this receptor is a woman aged 40 to 50 who had recovered from COVID-19. The CDR3 is CASSLLTGAYNEQFF. Here the CDR3 DNA reads TGCGCCAGCAGCTTGCTAACAGGGGCCTACAATGAGCAGTTCTTC.